A selection of T cell receptor beta chains follows, all from one sample in a study of T-cell reconstitution after alpha-beta-depleted transplantation in children. TCRdb re-analysed the PCR reads in MiXCR, keeping a single row per CDR3 protein. The data contain hundreds of thousands of distinct CDR3 sequences, 30% to 35% of them seen just once; the ten biggest clones take up 2% to 2.5%. The input for sequencing was PBMCs from the stem cell graft donor, taken from the stem cell graft. Source of these receptors: a human donor who donated a stem cell graft to a child with aplastic anemia. Both conserved end residues are part of each CDR3. D genes are given only for firm matches. The size entry is marked missing in some rows and otherwise reads once, few, many or a size class.

clone_size j_call d_call v_call cdr3_aa cdr3_nt
few TRBJ2-1 TRBD2 TRBV20-1 CSARLAGSVEQFF TGCAGTGCTAGACTAGCGGGAAGCGTTGAGCAGTTCTTC
NA TRBJ1-1 NA TRBV12-3/TRBV12-4 CASSLDRFQVNTEAFF TGTGCCAGCAGTTTGGACCGCTTCCAAGTGAACACTGAAGCTTTCTTT
NA TRBJ1-2 NA TRBV29-1 CSVEGNYGYTF TGCAGCGTTGAAGGGAACTATGGCTACACCTTC
NA TRBJ2-5 NA TRBV7-2 CASRLNPGASQETQYF TGTGCCAGCAGATTGAATCCAGGGGCATCTCAAGAGACCCAGTACTTC
many TRBJ2-3 TRBD2 TRBV20-1 CSARTTSGVFTDTQYF TGCAGTGCTAGAACTACTAGCGGGGTCTTCACAGATACGCAGTATTTT
NA TRBJ1-2 NA TRBV6-5 CASSYSAGRFGGYTF TGTGCCAGCAGTTACTCGGCAGGGCGGTTCGGTGGCTACACCTTC
NA TRBJ2-5 NA TRBV7-2 CASSRGGEETQYF TGTGCCAGCAGCCGAGGGGGGGAGGAGACCCAGTACTTC
NA TRBJ1-2 TRBD1 TRBV7-9 CASSHGQGADYGYTF TGTGCCAGCAGCCACGGACAGGGGGCCGACTATGGCTACACCTTC
few TRBJ1-5 NA TRBV30 CAWSWSDNQPQHF TGTGCCTGGAGTTGGTCAGACAATCAGCCCCAGCATTTT
NA TRBJ2-1 TRBD2 TRBV5-1 CASSLPSGRALNEQFF TGCGCCAGCAGCTTACCGAGCGGGAGGGCCTTGAATGAGCAGTTCTTC
NA TRBJ2-1 TRBD2 TRBV6-2/TRBV6-3 CASSHGGTRHNEQFF TGTGCCAGCAGTCACGGCGGGACTAGGCACAATGAGCAGTTCTTC
NA TRBJ2-7 NA TRBV27 CASSSHSGTYEQYF TGTGCCAGCAGTTCTCACTCCGGGACTTACGAGCAGTACTTC
few TRBJ1-2 NA TRBV18 CASSPGQQANYGYTF TGTGCCAGCTCACCAGGTCAGCAAGCTAACTATGGCTACACCTTC
few TRBJ2-1 NA TRBV6-2/TRBV6-3 CASTPMGSYNEQFF TGTGCCAGCACTCCTATGGGGTCCTACAATGAGCAGTTCTTC
NA TRBJ2-2 TRBD2 TRBV6-5 CASSYIRGANTGELFF TGTGCCAGCAGTTACATTCGGGGGGCGAACACCGGGGAGCTGTTTTTT
few TRBJ2-5 NA TRBV20-1 CSARLPAGETQYF TGCAGTGCTAGGCTGCCTGCTGGGGAGACCCAGTACTTC
NA TRBJ2-3 NA TRBV19 CASSIGLGGDTQYF TGTGCCAGTAGTATCGGTCTGGGTGGAGATACGCAGTATTTT
NA TRBJ1-4 TRBD1 TRBV7-9 CASSSLDRGNEKLFF TGTGCCAGCAGCTCCCTGGACAGGGGAAATGAAAAACTGTTTTTT
few TRBJ2-1 NA TRBV7-6 CASSVRTVSSYNEQFF TGTGCCAGCAGCGTAAGGACGGTTAGCTCCTACAATGAGCAGTTCTTC
few TRBJ2-7 NA TRBV7-2 CASSLYVDSYEQYF TGTGCCAGCAGCTTATACGTAGATAGCTACGAGCAGTACTTC
few TRBJ1-3 NA TRBV20-1 CSARDLRGAGSGNTIYF TGCAGTGCCAGAGATCTGCGGGGGGCCGGCTCTGGAAACACCATATATTTT
NA TRBJ1-5 NA TRBV6-5 CASSYSRDNGEHF TGTGCCAGCAGTTACTCGCGGGATAATGGGGAGCATTTT